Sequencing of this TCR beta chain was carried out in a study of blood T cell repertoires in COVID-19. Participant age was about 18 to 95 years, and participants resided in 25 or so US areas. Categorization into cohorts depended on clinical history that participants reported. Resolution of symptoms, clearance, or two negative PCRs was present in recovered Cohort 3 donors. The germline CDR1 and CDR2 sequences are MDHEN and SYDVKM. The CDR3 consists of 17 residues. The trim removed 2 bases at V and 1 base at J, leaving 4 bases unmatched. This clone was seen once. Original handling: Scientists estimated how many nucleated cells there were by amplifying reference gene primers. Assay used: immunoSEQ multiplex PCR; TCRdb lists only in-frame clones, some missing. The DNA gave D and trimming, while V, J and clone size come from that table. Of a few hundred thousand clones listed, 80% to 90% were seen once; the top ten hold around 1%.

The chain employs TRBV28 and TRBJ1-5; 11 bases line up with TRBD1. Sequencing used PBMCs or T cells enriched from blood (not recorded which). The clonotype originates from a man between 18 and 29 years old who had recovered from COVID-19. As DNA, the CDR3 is TGTGCCAGCAGTTTACCCGGGACAGGGGGGAGCAATCAGCCCCAGCATTTT. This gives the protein CASSLPGTGGSNQPQHF.